This T cell receptor (beta chain) was recovered during a study of blood T cell repertoires in COVID-19. J lost 6 bases, V lost 5 bases, and 5 bases had no gene match. CDR1 SGHNT and CDR2 YYREEE come from the germline V gene (reference sequence). CDR3 length equals 15 residues. The protocol was immunoSEQ multiplex PCR, while the TCRdb copy is restricted to in-frame clones and leaves out a portion. The repertoire consists of about 89,000 clones, with approximately 80% occurring once and the leading ten covering roughly 45%. Sequencing used peripheral blood. The chain joins TRBV5-4 to TRBJ2-3, with 14 bases that match TRBD2. This sequence originates from a human donor in a cohort sampled during active COVID-19. Here the CDR3 DNA reads TGTGCCAGCAGGTCGGGACTAGCGGGAGTGGATACGCAGTATTTT. Its translation: CASRSGLAGVDTQYF.